This entry lists 30 T cell receptor beta chains sequenced from one sample in a study of control samples from healthy donors and cancer patients. The table came from immunoSEQ multiplex PCR; TCRdb's copy has only in-frame clones and leaves some out. The sample consists of 150,000 to 200,000 clones, 91% of them appearing once. Source material: blood. These receptor sequences come from a woman aged 25 to 39 in good health.

For this clone: A junction end diverges from the germline sequence, so it may reflect a read error. J is TRBJ2-6 and V is TRBV10-3, with D possibly TRBD1 on 5 matching bases. CDR1 and CDR2 from the germline V gene are ENHRY and SYGVKD. The CDR3 consists of 14 residues. The CDR3 loop is CAISEAAGANVLAF. CDR3 coding DNA: TGTGCCATCAGTGAGGCCGCTGGGGCCAACGTCCTGGCTTTC.

The chain is built from TRBV7-2 and TRBJ2-3, with 15 bases aligning to TRBD2. Germline CDR1 SGHTA, CDR2 FQGNSA. Germline trimming cut 1 base from V and 8 bases from J; bases unmatched to any gene: 4. The CDR3 has 16 amino acids. CDR3 protein: CASSLGGGLAGGTQYF. CDR3 DNA: TGTGCCAGCAGCTTAGGAGGGGGACTAGCGGGAGGTACGCAGTATTTT.

This chain links TRBV19 with TRBJ1-1; TRBD1 matches at 7 bases. The CDR3 has 15 amino acids. Germline V lookup: CDR1 LNHDA, CDR2 SQIVND (reference sequence). V shed 6 bases, J shed 1 base, and the junction held 8 bases outside the gene matches. This CDR3 is CASRDPQGRNTEAFF. CDR3 bases: TGTGCCAGTAGAGACCCACAGGGGCGGAACACTGAAGCTTTCTTT.

This clone was found once. The chain uses TRBV7-3 and TRBJ2-5; TRBD1 agrees at 11 bases. V gave up 5 bases and J gave up 4 bases; unmatched junction bases: 3. CDR1 and CDR2 (germline): SGHTA, FQGTGA. The CDR3 has 14 residues. Here the CDR3 DNA reads TGTGCCAGCAGCCCCGGGACAGGGGGAGAGACCCAGTACTTC. Amino acid sequence: CASSPGTGGETQYF.

V gene TRBV19 combines with J gene TRBJ1-5, with TRBD1 matching 7 bases. J lost 7 bases, V lost 4 bases, and 1 base had no gene match. The CDR3 contains 12 residues. Germline V gene lookup returns CDR1 LNHDA and CDR2 SQIVND (reference sequence). CDR3 loop: CASSTGGQPQHF. The CDR3 bases are TGTGCCAGTAGTACAGGGGGGCAGCCCCAGCATTTT.

The CDR3 region is CASRVVGTGNTIYF. As DNA, the CDR3 is TGTGCCAGCAGGGTGGTGGGTACTGGAAACACCATATATTTT. The rearrangement links TRBV2 to TRBJ1-3, with no clear D. Germline assignment: CDR1 SNHLY and CDR2 FYNNEI. Trimming took 6 bases from V and 2 from J, leaving 11 bases between them. The CDR3 is 14 amino acids.

The gene calls are TRBV7-6 and TRBJ2-3, with TRBD2 identical over 13 bases. In germline, CDR1 is SGHVS, CDR2 FNYEAQ. The length of the CDR3 is 15 residues. The trim removed 5 bases at V and 6 bases at J, leaving 5 bases unmatched. The CDR3 protein is CASSGTSGTVDTQYF. CDR3 sequence (DNA): TGTGCCAGCAGCGGGACTAGCGGGACGGTTGATACGCAGTATTTT.

The chain carries TRBV11-3 and TRBJ2-4; D not resolved. CDR3 length: 14 residues. The germline V gene has CDR1 SGHNT and CDR2 YENEEA. Trimming took 4 bases from V and 0 from J, leaving 7 bases between them. CDR3 sequence reads: CASSSPLAKNIQYF. CDR3 DNA sequence: TGTGCCAGCAGCTCTCCTCTAGCCAAAAACATTCAGTACTTC.

The rearrangement joins TRBV28 to TRBJ1-5, with 10 bases fitting TRBD1. The ends lost 3 bases at V and 2 bases at J; junction bases unmatched: 4. CDR1 is MDHEN and CDR2 is SYDVKM in the germline V gene. The CDR3 extends over 16 amino acids. CDR3 amino acids: CASSFSGTGGNQPQHF. The CDR3 bases are TGTGCCAGCAGTTTCTCCGGGACAGGGGGCAATCAGCCCCAGCATTTT.

Only a few counts were recorded for this clone. The CDR3 sequence is CASSDSPGSTDTQYF. As DNA, the CDR3 is TGCGCCAGCAGCGACTCCCCGGGGAGCACAGATACGCAGTATTTT. The gene calls are TRBV4-1 and TRBJ2-3; maybe TRBD2 (5 bases). Germline V CDR1 and CDR2: MGHRA, YSYEKL. V was clipped by 5 bases and J by 0 bases, with 12 bases between them. The CDR3 sequence is 15 residues long.

This rearrangement joins TRBV29-1 to TRBJ2-3, with D unresolved. Per germline, CDR1 SQVTM and CDR2 ANQGSEA. Deletions cut 3 bases from V and 0 bases from J, with 7 bases between. There are 13 residues in the CDR3. This chain's CDR3 is CSVEETSTDTQYF. Here the CDR3 DNA reads TGCAGCGTTGAGGAGACTAGCACAGATACGCAGTATTTT.

V is TRBV19 and J is TRBJ1-5; D gene uncertain. The CDR3 has 13 amino acids. The V end was cut by 5 bases, the J end by 5 bases, with 10 bases between. Germline CDR1 is LNHDA and CDR2 is SQIVND (reference sequence). The DNA for the CDR3 is TGTGCCAGTAGTCGGACGGTGGATCAGCCCCAGCATTTT. As protein: CASSRTVDQPQHF.

The rearrangement joins TRBV3-1 (or the pseudogene TRBV3-2) to TRBJ2-7; no reliable D call. Germline V gene data show CDR1 as LGHDT and CDR2 as YNNKEL (reference sequence). The CDR3 extends over 12 amino acids. V lost 1 base to trimming and J lost 6 bases, with 7 bases between them. The CDR3 DNA is TGTGCCAGCAGCCAAGGGCCGGGCGAGCAGTACTTC. Its protein product is CASSQGPGEQYF.

J is TRBJ1-1 and V is TRBV28, with D perhaps matching TRBD1 (5 bases). The germline V gene encodes CDR1 MDHEN and CDR2 SYDVKM. Trimming shortened V by 2 bases and J by 4 bases, and 14 bases separated the two germline ends. The CDR3 length is 15 residues. The CDR3 DNA follows: TGTGCCAGCAGTTTAGCAAGATGGGGGGGCACTGAAGCTTTCTTT. Amino acids: CASSLARWGGTEAFF.

The chain uses TRBV19 and TRBJ1-5, with 10 bases lining up with TRBD1. The CDR3 has 15 amino acids. The germline CDR1 and CDR2 sequences are LNHDA and SQIVND (reference sequence). V dropped 7 bases and J dropped 5; count of bases not matched to a gene: 8. The CDR3 bases are TGTGCCAGTACTCCGGGACAGGGGTTGTATCAGCCCCAGCATTTT. It codes for CASTPGQGLYQPQHF.

This chain joins TRBV20-1 and TRBJ2-3; D is unresolved. CDR1 is DFQATT and CDR2 is SNEGSKA in the germline V gene (reference sequence). With 6 bases removed from V and 4 bases from J, the gap between germline ends came to 8 bases. The CDR3 extends over 11 amino acids. CDR3 region: CSARTPDTQYF. Written as DNA, the CDR3 is TGCAGTGCCCGAACACCAGATACGCAGTATTTT.

The CDR3 bases are TGTGCCAGCTCACCACAGACAGGGGGAACTGAAGCTTTCTTT. Its translation is CASSPQTGGTEAFF. V gene TRBV18 combines with J gene TRBJ1-1; 9 bases map to TRBD1. V lost 1 base and J lost 5; bases outside the gene matches: 2. The CDR3 sequence is 14 residues long. CDR1 is KGHSH, CDR2 LQKENI, per germline.

The V gene is TRBV7-3, the J gene TRBJ2-7, with 9 bases matching TRBD2. The germline CDR1 and CDR2 sequences are SGHTA and FQGTGA. This CDR3 has 15 residues. J lost 2 bases, V lost 3 bases, and 5 bases had no gene match. The CDR3 sequence: CASSLTSGDPYEQYF. The CDR3 DNA reads TGTGCCAGCAGCTTGACTAGCGGAGACCCCTACGAGCAGTACTTC.

V usage is TRBV5-8 and J usage is TRBJ1-2; D possibly corresponds to TRBD1 (6 bases). V lost 6 bases and J lost 4, with 10 bases in between. Germline CDR1 is SGHTS and CDR2 is YDEGEE. This CDR3 is built from 12 residues. The CDR3 DNA is TGTGCCAGCAACCCGGGGGCCTATGGCTACACCTTC. This gives the protein CASNPGAYGYTF. The full variable domain, its missing parts supplied by reference TRBV5-8 and TRBJ1-2, is EAGVTQSPTHLIKTRGQQATLRCSPISGHTSVYWYQQALGLGLQFLLWYDEGEERNRGNFPPRFSGRQFPNYSSELNVNALELEDSALYLCASNPGAYGYTFGSGTRLTVV.

This clone was seen only once. The sample holds other DNA sequences that translate to the same CDR3. The CDR3 region has the DNA TGTGCCAGCAGTTTACCGGGCAGGGTGACTGAAGCTTTCTTT. Its translation is CASSLPGRVTEAFF. V is TRBV28 and J is TRBJ1-1; possible D gene TRBD1, 5 bases. Per the germline V gene, CDR1 is MDHEN and CDR2 is SYDVKM. Between the trimmed V and J ends, which lost 2 bases and 5 bases, there was a span of 12 bases. The CDR3 has 14 amino acids.

The V gene is TRBV4-2, the J gene TRBJ2-7, with 9 bases fitting TRBD2. After removal of 1 base from V and 7 bases from J, the junction contained 5 bases not matched to a gene. Germline V CDR1 and CDR2: LGHNA, YNFKEQ. The CDR3 has 14 residues. The CDR3: CASSQGLAGREQYF. In DNA, the CDR3 is TGTGCCAGCAGCCAAGGCCTAGCGGGGAGGGAGCAGTACTTC.

This chain's CDR3 is CASSLGQLNSPLHF. The CDR3, as DNA: TGTGCCAGCAGCTTAGGCCAGCTCAATTCACCCCTCCACTTT. The chain joins TRBV7-9 to TRBJ1-6; D not certain. The CDR3 is 14 residues long. V lost 1 base and J lost 7, with 8 bases in between. Germline V gene sequence: CDR1 SEHNR, CDR2 FQNEAQ (reference sequence). The full variable domain, in which reference TRBV7-9 and TRBJ1-6 provide the parts outside the CDR3, is DTGVSQNPRHKITKRGQNVTFRCDPISEHNRLYWYRQTLGQGPEFLTYFQNEAQLEKSRLLSDRFSAERPKGSFSTLEIQRTEQGDSAMYLCASSLGQLNSPLHFGNGTRLTVT.

The chain couples TRBV14 to TRBJ2-5; 7 bases match TRBD1. There are 14 residues in the CDR3. Germline CDR1 and CDR2: SGHDN and FVKESK. The V gene end was trimmed by 5 bases and the J gene end by 2 bases; junction bases not matched to a gene: 5. CDR3 coding DNA: TGTGCCAGCAGCTCTGGACAGGCTCAAGAGACCCAGTACTTC. Protein product: CASSSGQAQETQYF.

This chain uses TRBV19 with TRBJ2-3; TRBD2 matches at 14 bases. V lost 6 bases and J lost 4; bases outside the gene matches: 3. There are 15 residues in the CDR3. Per the germline V gene, CDR1 is LNHDA and CDR2 is SQIVND (reference sequence). As DNA, the CDR3 is TGTGCCAGTAGGGGGACTAGCGGGAGATCAGATACGCAGTATTTT. Protein product: CASRGTSGRSDTQYF.

Points on this clone: Additional DNA sequences in this sample encode the identical CDR3. The chain employs TRBV7-8 and TRBJ1-1; no clear D gene. This CDR3 is built from 13 residues. Deletions cut 1 base from V and 1 base from J, with 4 bases between. The germline CDR1 and CDR2 sequences are SGHVS and FQNEAQ. CDR3 in amino acids: CASSLGQNTEAFF. The CDR3 DNA follows: TGTGCCAGCAGCTTAGGGCAGAACACTGAAGCTTTCTTT.

The chain uses TRBV21-1 and TRBJ2-3; TRBD1, as called in the table, went unchecked against the DNA. TRBV21-1 is flagged as a pseudogene. The CDR3 sequence is 16 residues long. This CDR3 reads CASSKVFSTERDTQYF. For the CDR3, the DNA is TGTGCCAGCAGCAAAGTCTTCTCGACAGAGCGAGATACGCAGTATTTT.

The CDR3 DNA sequence: TGTGCCAGCAGCTTAGGGGTGGCGGGGGTGGTCACAGATACGCAGTATTTT. Its translation is CASSLGVAGVVTDTQYF. The rearrangement uses TRBV11-3 and TRBJ2-3, with 7 bases that match TRBD2. The CDR3 contains 17 residues. The V and J ends lost 1 base and 2 bases, in that order; junction bases with no gene match: 9. From germline, CDR1 is SGHNT and CDR2 YENEEA.

The chain employs TRBV21-1 and TRBJ2-2; TRBD1, the table's D call, lacks a check against the DNA. TRBV21-1 is described as a pseudogene. This CDR3 is built from 13 residues. The CDR3 is CASRTENTGELFF. CDR3 nucleotides: TGTGCCAGCCGGACAGAGAACACCGGGGAGCTGTTTTTT.

This chain links TRBV11-3 with TRBJ1-1; D perhaps matches TRBD1 (6 bases). Germline loops: CDR1 SGHNT, CDR2 YENEEA. V was clipped by 1 base and J by 11 bases, with 14 bases between them. CDR3 length equals 13 residues. CDR3 in amino acids: CASSLVLQGRAFF. The CDR3 coding sequence is TGTGCCAGCAGCTTAGTCCTACAGGGACGGGCTTTCTTT.

In the case of this clone: Other DNA sequences in the sample encode the same CDR3. The chain joins TRBV5-1 to TRBJ1-2, with TRBD1 identical over 9 bases. CDR1 SGHRS and CDR2 YFSETQ come from the germline V gene. CDR3 size: 14 residues. V was clipped by 0 bases and J by 5 bases; unmatched bases: 2. Written as DNA, the CDR3 is TGCGCCAGCAGCTTGGGACAGGGGGTTTATGGCTACACCTTC. Translated, it gives CASSLGQGVYGYTF.